The clone carrying this TCR beta chain was observed many times. The data derive from a study of read filtering for tumor transcriptome and immune sequencing. Molecular barcoded adaptors covering alpha/delta and beta/gamma chains were used on approximately 400 ng RNA. TCRdb re-called the reads through MiXCR, storing one row per CDR3 protein. Of around 140,000 distinct CDR3 sequences in the sample, approximately 13% were seen once. CDR1 is SGHKS and CDR2 is YYEKEE in the germline V gene (reference sequence). The trim removed 4 bases at V and 4 bases at J, leaving 2 bases unmatched. This CDR3 is 13 amino acids long.

The chain employs TRBV5-5 and TRBJ1-1, with 9 bases matching TRBD1. What was sequenced was a population of CD138-negative cells sorted from bone marrow. This TCR derives from a donor at least 40 years old with multiple myeloma. The CDR3 sequence: CASSRTGATEAFF. The DNA of the CDR3 is TGTGCCAGCAGCCGGACAGGGGCCACTGAAGCTTTCTTT. Full variable domain (missing parts from reference TRBV5-5 and TRBJ1-1): DAGVTQSPTHLIKTRGQQVTLRCSPISGHKSVSWYQQVLGQGPQFIFQYYEKEERGRGNFPDRFSARQFPNYSSELNVNALLLGDSALYLCASSRTGATEAFFGQGTRLTVV.